One sample yielded the 7 T cell receptor beta chains listed below, sequenced in a study of regulatory T cells in long-lasting Graves disease. Time point indicated: newly diagnosed GD, antithyroid drugs for less than 3 months. The TCR library was prepared using RNA isolated from PBMCs. CDR3 regions were amplified by Arm-PCR using iRepertoire HTBI primers to build TCR beta libraries. TCRdb processed the multiplex PCR reads anew with MiXCR; each CDR3 protein has one entry. The sample records about 380,000 distinct CDR3 sequences, 15% to 18% being singletons. The sample was peripheral blood mononuclear cells (PBMCs), taken at new diagnosis, from a patient treated with antithyroid drugs. The receptors were sampled from a female donor with Graves disease.

Concerning this clonotype itself: A far larger clone is one base from this, pointing to a likely read error. This chain links TRBV11-3 with TRBJ2-1; 12 bases fit TRBD2. Germline CDR1 SGHNT, CDR2 YENEEA. The CDR3 has 16 amino acids. The ends lost 3 bases at V and 9 bases at J; junction bases unmatched: 9. The CDR3 DNA reads TGTGCCAGCAGCTTTAAGGGGGAACTAGCGGGAGGTGAGCAGTTCTTC. This translates into CASSFKGELAGGEQFF.

Concerning this clonotype: Just one base apart from a much larger clone, this may be a read error. The gene calls are TRBV6-9 and TRBJ2-7; 8 bases are a match to TRBD2. The CDR3 contains 19 residues. V dropped 3 bases and J dropped 2; count of bases not matched to a gene: 18. The V gene's germline CDR1 is MNHGY and CDR2 SVAAGI. CDR3 bases: TGTGCCAGCAGTTACTCGATACCGAGACTAAGCGGGGGCCCCTACGAGCAGTACTTC. Its translation: CASSYSIPRLSGGPYEQYF.

The CDR3 protein is CASSPTGATYEQYF. The CDR3 nucleotides read TGTGCCAGCTCACCAACCGGGGCTACCTACGAGCAGTACTTC. The chain employs TRBV18 and TRBJ2-7, with D perhaps TRBD1 or TRBD2 (5 bases each). V was shortened by 2 bases and J by 2 bases, with 10 bases between the two germline ends. Germline V CDR1 and CDR2: KGHSH, LQKENI. The CDR3 is 14 amino acids.

This clonotype came up many times. V is TRBV7-2 and J is TRBJ2-7, with D possibly TRBD2 on 5 matching bases. CDR1 is SGHTA, CDR2 FQGNSA, per germline. The CDR3 is 13 amino acids. The ends were cut back, 5 bases at V and 2 bases at J, with 10 bases in the middle. CDR3 nucleotides: TGTGCCAGCAGCCTAAGCGGCACCTACGAGCAGTACTTC. Translated: CASSLSGTYEQYF.

V and J are TRBV7-3 and TRBJ1-2; TRBD1 is a possible D gene (5 bases). The V end lost 4 bases, the J end lost 4 bases, and 19 bases lay between the germline ends. This CDR3 comprises 16 residues. The germline V gene has CDR1 SGHTA and CDR2 FQGTGA. The CDR3 sequence is CASSSHRGEGPYGYTF. The CDR3 DNA follows: TGTGCCAGCAGCTCTCATAGAGGGGAGGGACCCTATGGCTACACCTTC. Variable domain in full (rest from reference TRBV7-3 and TRBJ1-2): GAGVSQTPSNKVTEKGKYVELRCDPISGHTALYWYRQSLGQGPEFLIYFQGTGAADDSGLPNDRFFAVRPEGSVSTLKIQRTERGDSAVYLCASSSHRGEGPYGYTFGSGTRLTVV.

This clonotype has a count of ten or more. This chain links TRBV7-9 with TRBJ1-5, with D tentatively TRBD1 (5 bases). The CDR3 totals 14 residues. Trimming cost V 6 bases and J 3 bases, with 12 bases left between them. In germline, CDR1 is SEHNR, CDR2 FQNEAQ (reference sequence). For the CDR3, the DNA is TGTGCCAGCAGTCAAGACAGCATCAATCAGCCCCAGCATTTT. Translation gives CASSQDSINQPQHF. The variable domain in full, with the rest retrieved from reference TRBV7-9 and TRBJ1-5, is DTGVSQNPRHKITKRGQNVTFRCDPISEHNRLYWYRQTLGQGPEFLTYFQNEAQLEKSRLLSDRFSAERPKGSFSTLEIQRTEQGDSAMYLCASSQDSINQPQHFGDGTRLSIL.

There are a few counts of this clonotype. One junction end does not reproduce the germline sequence, and a read error may be involved. For the CDR3, the DNA is TGTGCCAGCAGCTTAGTAGGGCGGGACGTCGGGGAGCTGTCTTTT. Amino acid sequence: CASSLVGRDVGELSF. The chain links TRBV7-2 to TRBJ2-2; D is possibly TRBD2 (6 bases). This CDR3 spans 15 amino acids. The germline V gene has CDR1 SGHTA and CDR2 FQGNSA. Full variable domain (rest looked up from reference TRBV7-2 and TRBJ2-2): GAGVSQSPSNKVTEKGKDVELRCDPISGHTALYWYRQSLGQGLEFLIYFQGNSAPDKSGLPSDRFSAERTGGSVSTLTIQRTQQEDSAVYLCASSLVGRDVGELSFGEGSRLTVL.